The T cell receptor beta chain described here comes from a study of identical twins. Using its own MiXCR run on the 5' RACE reads, TCRdb lists one record per CDR3 protein. Of approximately 500,000 distinct CDR3 sequences detected, 15% appear once; the ten largest clones hold around 0.48%. This clonotype was detected a few times. V lost 4 bases to trimming and J lost 7 bases, with 14 bases between them. Germline CDR1 reads LNHDA; CDR2 reads SQIVND (reference sequence). The CDR3 has 14 residues. The same specimen was also included in a second study, on yellow fever vaccine responses in identical twins.

The material sequenced was CD4+ T cells sorted from blood. This clonotype originated in a woman aged 18-29 years in good health. The chain recombines TRBV19 with TRBJ2-1; tentatively, D is TRBD1 (5 bases). The chain's CDR3 is CASSKAGRLNEQFF. CDR3 DNA sequence: TGTGCCAGTAGTAAGGCAGGGCGATTGAATGAGCAGTTCTTC.